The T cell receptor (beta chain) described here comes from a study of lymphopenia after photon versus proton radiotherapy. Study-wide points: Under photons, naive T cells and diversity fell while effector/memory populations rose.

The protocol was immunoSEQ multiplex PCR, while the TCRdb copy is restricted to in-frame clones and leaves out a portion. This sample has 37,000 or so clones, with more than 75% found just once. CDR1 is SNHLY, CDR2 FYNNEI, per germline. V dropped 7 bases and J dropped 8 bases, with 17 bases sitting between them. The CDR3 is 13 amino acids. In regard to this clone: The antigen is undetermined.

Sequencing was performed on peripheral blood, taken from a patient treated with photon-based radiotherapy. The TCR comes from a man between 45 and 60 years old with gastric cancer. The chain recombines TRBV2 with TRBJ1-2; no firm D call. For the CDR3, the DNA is TGTGCCAGCAATTCCCGGGCCGGTGGAGGCTACACCTTC. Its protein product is CASNSRAGGGYTF.